The rows below give T cell receptor beta chains drawn from one sample of a study of T cell changes during pregnancy in multiple sclerosis. Sequenced by immunoSEQ multiplex PCR; TCRdb stores in-frame clones only, minus some. Of around 95,000 clones detected, around 92% appear once; the ten largest clones hold roughly 2%. The specimen was peripheral blood, collected after pregnancy. These receptors all stem from a female donor with multiple sclerosis, enrolled in a pregnancy study. Each CDR3 is given with its conserved first and last residue. The D gene is left open where the match is weak. Where a row states a size, it is once, few, many or the class of an expanded clone; other rows omit it.

J: TRBJ2-7
V: TRBV13
D: .
size: .
DNA: TGTGCCAGCAGCTTAGGTCGGGGGGCCACCTACGAGCAGTACTTC
CDR3: CASSLGRGATYEQYF

J: TRBJ1-1
V: TRBV30
D: .
size: few
DNA: TGTGCCTGGGGGGCCGGGGAGGGGCGAGCTTTCTTT
CDR3: CAWGAGEGRAFF

J: TRBJ2-5
V: TRBV6-5
D: TRBD1
size: .
DNA: TGTGCCAGCAGTTACCAGGGACAGGGAAGTGGCGAGACCCAGTACTTC
CDR3: CASSYQGQGSGETQYF

J: TRBJ2-1
V: TRBV4-3
D: .
size: .
DNA: TGCGCCAGCAGCCAAGGGAGGGGCTCCTACAATGAGCAGTTCTTC
CDR3: CASSQGRGSYNEQFF

J: TRBJ2-3
V: TRBV6-4
D: TRBD1
size: .
DNA: TGTGCCAGCAGTGACGGGACAGGGGGCACAGATACGCAGTATTTT
CDR3: CASSDGTGGTDTQYF

J: TRBJ1-1
V: TRBV15
D: .
size: once
DNA: TGTGCCACCAGCAGAGTTCGGGGGAAGAACACTGAAGCTTTCTTT
CDR3: CATSRVRGKNTEAFF

J: TRBJ2-1
V: TRBV27
D: TRBD1
size: .
DNA: TGTGCCAGCAGTTCCTTCGGGACAGGGCACGGTGAGCAGTTCTTC
CDR3: CASSSFGTGHGEQFF

J: TRBJ2-3
V: TRBV7-9
D: TRBD2
size: .
DNA: TGTGCCAGCAGCCTGGGAGGTACTAGCGGGGGGGCGGATACGCAGTATTTT
CDR3: CASSLGGTSGGADTQYF

J: TRBJ2-3
V: TRBV13
D: TRBD2
size: .
DNA: TGTGCCAGCAGCTTCCGGACTAGCGGCACAGATACGCAGTATTTT
CDR3: CASSFRTSGTDTQYF

J: TRBJ1-5
V: TRBV4-3
D: .
size: .
DNA: TGCGCCAGCAGCCCCTCTCAGGGTTCTTCGCCCCAGCATTTT
CDR3: CASSPSQGSSPQHF

J: TRBJ1-1
V: TRBV14
D: TRBD1
size: .
DNA: TGTGCCAGCAGCCCCCCGGGGACAGGGAGGGAACCTTTCTTT
CDR3: CASSPPGTGREPFF

J: TRBJ1-6
V: TRBV27
D: .
size: .
DNA: TGTGCCAGCATCAGTACAGGGAGCTCCTATAATTCACCCTTCCACTTT
CDR3: CASISTGSSYNSPFHF

J: TRBJ2-7
V: TRBV5-1
D: .
size: .
DNA: TGCGCCAGCAGCTTGTCTTCCTACGAGCAGTACTTC
CDR3: CASSLSSYEQYF

J: TRBJ2-4
V: TRBV6-9
D: .
size: .
DNA: TGTGCCAGCAGTTATCGGACACCCCTAGCCAAAAACATTCAGTACTTC
CDR3: CASSYRTPLAKNIQYF

J: TRBJ1-1
V: TRBV5-1
D: .
size: few
DNA: TGCGCCAGCAGCTTGGGAGTGAACACTGAAGCTTTCTTT
CDR3: CASSLGVNTEAFF

J: TRBJ2-3
V: TRBV5-1
D: .
size: .
DNA: TGCGCCAGCAGCCGGGGTCTGAGCACAGATACGCAGTATTTT
CDR3: CASSRGLSTDTQYF

J: TRBJ2-7
V: TRBV9
D: TRBD2
size: .
DNA: TGTGCCAGCAGCGTCACTAGCGACGACTACGAGCAGTACTTC
CDR3: CASSVTSDDYEQYF

J: TRBJ1-1
V: TRBV28
D: .
size: .
DNA: TGTGCCAGCAGTACCAGACAGCTCATGAACACTGAAGCTTTCTTT
CDR3: CASSTRQLMNTEAFF

J: TRBJ2-5
V: TRBV7-2
D: .
size: .
DNA: TGTGCCAGCAGCTTACTACAAGAGACCCAGTACTTC
CDR3: CASSLLQETQYF

J: TRBJ1-2
V: TRBV30
D: .
size: once
DNA: TGTGCCTGGAGTGTCGGTGGACTGCGTGGCTACACCTTC
CDR3: CAWSVGGLRGYTF

J: TRBJ2-5
V: TRBV7-9
D: TRBD2
size: .
DNA: TGTGCCAGCAGCTTCGGCACTAGCGGGGGGGCAGAGACCCAGTACTTC
CDR3: CASSFGTSGGAETQYF

J: TRBJ2-5
V: TRBV5-1
D: .
size: .
DNA: TGCGCCAGCGGGCCCGGCGGGACCTCGCGGGAGACCCAGTACTTC
CDR3: CASGPGGTSRETQYF

J: TRBJ2-5
V: TRBV20-1
D: TRBD2
size: .
DNA: TGCAGTGCTAGCGGGGGGGAGACCCAGTACTTC
CDR3: CSASGGETQYF

J: TRBJ2-7
V: TRBV5-6
D: TRBD1
size: .
DNA: TGTGCCAGCAACCTGGACAGGGGTTCGTCGGAGCAGTACTTC
CDR3: CASNLDRGSSEQYF

J: TRBJ2-1
V: TRBV6-1
D: TRBD1
size: once
DNA: TGTGCCAGCTATTGGGACAGGGACAATGAGCAGTTCTTC
CDR3: CASYWDRDNEQFF

J: TRBJ2-1
V: TRBV19
D: TRBD2
size: .
DNA: TGTGCCAGTAGTATTGGGACTAGCGTCAATGAGCAGTTCTTC
CDR3: CASSIGTSVNEQFF

J: TRBJ2-5
V: TRBV19
D: .
size: .
DNA: TGTGCCAGTAGTATATTGGGGGCGGGAGCGGAGACCCAGTACTTC
CDR3: CASSILGAGAETQYF

J: TRBJ1-5
V: TRBV7-9
D: TRBD1
size: .
DNA: TGTGCCAGCAGCGGGACAGTTAGCAATCAGCCCCAGCATTTT
CDR3: CASSGTVSNQPQHF

J: TRBJ1-1
V: TRBV6-5
D: TRBD1
size: .
DNA: TGTGCCAGTAGACAGGGCCAGAACACTGAAGCTTTCTTT
CDR3: CASRQGQNTEAFF

J: TRBJ1-6
V: TRBV30
D: TRBD1
size: .
DNA: TGTGGACAGGGGGCATTTAATTCACCCCTCCACTTT
CDR3: CGQGAFNSPLHF

J: TRBJ1-2
V: TRBV29-1
D: .
size: .
DNA: TGCAGCGTTGAGTCAGGGGTGAGGGCTAACTATGGCTACACCTTC
CDR3: CSVESGVRANYGYTF

J: TRBJ2-3
V: TRBV18
D: .
size: once
DNA: TGTGCCAGCTCCCTCAAAGCGGACACAGATACGCAGTATTTT
CDR3: CASSLKADTDTQYF

J: TRBJ2-7
V: TRBV11-2
D: .
size: .
DNA: TGTGCCAGTGCCGGGACTGGCGCCTACGAGCAGTACTTC
CDR3: CASAGTGAYEQYF

J: TRBJ1-2
V: TRBV4-3
D: .
size: .
DNA: TGCGCCAGCAGCCAAGATTGGACACCCGGGTTATATGGCTACACCTTC
CDR3: CASSQDWTPGLYGYTF

J: TRBJ2-7
V: TRBV5-1
D: .
size: .
DNA: TGCGCCAGCAGCGTGAGTCCCTACGAGCAGTACTTC
CDR3: CASSVSPYEQYF

J: TRBJ2-1
V: TRBV23-1
D: TRBD1
size: .
DNA: TGCGCCAGCAGTTCCACAGGGGGCTCCTACAATGAGCAGTTCTTC
CDR3: CASSSTGGSYNEQFF

J: TRBJ2-5
V: TRBV5-1
D: .
size: .
DNA: TGCGCCAGCAGCCAGATAGGGGCCCAACAAGAGACCCAGTACTTC
CDR3: CASSQIGAQQETQYF

J: TRBJ2-1
V: TRBV4-3
D: TRBD2
size: .
DNA: TGCGCCAGCAGCCAAGACGGGGGGGGCTCCTACAATGAGCAGTTCTTC
CDR3: CASSQDGGGSYNEQFF

J: TRBJ1-1
V: TRBV11-1
D: .
size: .
DNA: TGTGCCAGCAGCGGCCGGGGGTCTTTGGAAGCTTTCTTT
CDR3: CASSGRGSLEAFF

J: TRBJ2-5
V: TRBV4-1
D: TRBD2
size: .
DNA: TGCGCCAGCAGCCCGACTAGCGGGATAAGAGAGACCCAGTACTTC
CDR3: CASSPTSGIRETQYF

J: TRBJ1-1
V: TRBV5-1
D: .
size: .
DNA: TGCGCCAGCAGCTTGGGGACAGCCCCAGAAGCTTTCTTT
CDR3: CASSLGTAPEAFF

J: TRBJ1-2
V: TRBV6-6
D: TRBD1
size: .
DNA: TGTGCCAGCAGAGTGGACAGGGGGCGTCCCTATGGCTACACCTTC
CDR3: CASRVDRGRPYGYTF

J: TRBJ1-2
V: TRBV18
D: .
size: .
DNA: TGTGCCAGCTCACCGAGCGGGATTATCGTGGGCCCCCTATACTATGGCTACACCTTC
CDR3: CASSPSGIIVGPLYYGYTF

J: TRBJ2-7
V: TRBV4-3
D: .
size: .
DNA: TGCGCCAGCAGCCAAGTCATGAGCCCAGGGTACGACGAGCAGTACTTC
CDR3: CASSQVMSPGYDEQYF

J: TRBJ2-1
V: TRBV6-1
D: TRBD2
size: .
DNA: TGTGCCAGCAGAGCTAGCGGGATGCATGAGCAGTTCTTC
CDR3: CASRASGMHEQFF

J: TRBJ1-5
V: TRBV7-6
D: .
size: .
DNA: TGTGCCAGCAGCTTACAGGGCCATCAGCCCCAGCATTTT
CDR3: CASSLQGHQPQHF

J: TRBJ2-7
V: TRBV2
D: TRBD2
size: .
DNA: TGTGCCAGCATAGGACTAGCGGGAGGGATGGACTACGAGCAGTACTTC
CDR3: CASIGLAGGMDYEQYF

J: TRBJ2-3
V: TRBV9
D: TRBD2
size: .
DNA: TGTGCCAGCAGTGGGACTAGCGGGGTTAGCACAGATACGCAGTATTTT
CDR3: CASSGTSGVSTDTQYF

J: TRBJ2-5
V: TRBV7-3
D: .
size: .
DNA: TGTGCCAGCAGCTTATATGAGACAGAGAAAGAGACCCAGTACTTC
CDR3: CASSLYETEKETQYF

J: TRBJ2-7
V: TRBV7-9
D: .
size: .
DNA: TGTGCCAGCAGCCGGACCAGGGACAAGAACTCCTACGAGCAGTACTTC
CDR3: CASSRTRDKNSYEQYF

J: TRBJ2-7
V: TRBV2
D: TRBD2
size: .
DNA: TGTGCCAGCAGTTCCGGGACTAGCATCTACGAGCAGTACTTC
CDR3: CASSSGTSIYEQYF

J: TRBJ1-1
V: TRBV19
D: .
size: .
DNA: TGTGCCAGTACCGAGGCACGGCCGAACACTGAAGCTTTCTTT
CDR3: CASTEARPNTEAFF

J: TRBJ1-2
V: TRBV19
D: TRBD1
size: .
DNA: TGTGCCAGTAGGAAGGGACAGGGAAAACTCTATGGCTACACCTTC
CDR3: CASRKGQGKLYGYTF

J: TRBJ2-2
V: TRBV5-8
D: .
size: once
DNA: TGTGCCAGCAGCCGGGGGAGGCTAGTGGCCACCGGGGAGCTGTTTTTT
CDR3: CASSRGRLVATGELFF

J: TRBJ2-1
V: TRBV29-1
D: .
size: .
DNA: TGCAGCGTTGAAGGGTGGAGGTCCTACAATGAGCAGTTCTTC
CDR3: CSVEGWRSYNEQFF

J: TRBJ2-7
V: TRBV27
D: .
size: .
DNA: TGTGCCAGCAGCCTGGGGTACAGGGTCGACGAGCAGTACTTC
CDR3: CASSLGYRVDEQYF

J: TRBJ2-3
V: TRBV9
D: .
size: .
DNA: TGTGCCAGCAGCGACCCCAACAGGGTTAGCACAGATACGCAGTATTTT
CDR3: CASSDPNRVSTDTQYF

J: TRBJ2-7
V: TRBV15
D: .
size: once
DNA: TGTGCCACCAGCAGAGAAACGAGTACCGAGCAGTACTTC
CDR3: CATSRETSTEQYF